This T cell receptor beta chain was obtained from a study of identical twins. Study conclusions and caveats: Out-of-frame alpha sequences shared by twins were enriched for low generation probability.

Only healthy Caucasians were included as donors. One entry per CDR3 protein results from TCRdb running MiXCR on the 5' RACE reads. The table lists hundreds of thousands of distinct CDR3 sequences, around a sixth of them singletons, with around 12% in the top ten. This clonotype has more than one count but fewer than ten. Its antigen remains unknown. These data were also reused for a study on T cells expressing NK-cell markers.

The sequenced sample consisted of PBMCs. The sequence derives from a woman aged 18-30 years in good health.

The CDR3 DNA sequence: TGCGCCAGCAGCTTGCCGGGGGCGGGCTACAATGAGCAGTTCTTC. Protein: CASSLPGAGYNEQFF. This chain joins TRBV5-1 and TRBJ2-1; D tentatively fits TRBD1 or TRBD2 (6 bases each). Trimming took 1 base from V and 3 from J, leaving 11 bases between them. The CDR3 extends over 15 amino acids. Germline V CDR1 and CDR2: SGHRS, YFSETQ. Combining the CDR3 with reference TRBV5-1 and TRBJ2-1 gives the whole variable domain KAGVTQTPRYLIKTRGQQVTLSCSPISGHRSVSWYQQTPGQGLQFLFEYFSETQRNKGNFPGRFSGRQFSNSRSEMNVSTLELGDSALYLCASSLPGAGYNEQFFGPGTRLTVL.